These 15 T cell receptor beta chains share one sample of origin, sequenced in a study of CD8 T cells in ankylosing spondylitis. TCRdb analysed the 5' RACE reads with MiXCR anew, one entry per CDR3 protein. This sample has 250,000 to 300,000 distinct CDR3 sequences; around 19% occur once, and the top ten carry roughly 7.4%. The specimen was blood, either unsorted or a sorted T cell fraction (not recorded which). All receptors come from a male donor with ankylosing spondylitis or in good health (not recorded which).

This clonotype was seen more than once but under ten times. The gene calls are TRBV4-1 and TRBJ2-3, with a weak D call TRBD1 (5 bases). V was pared by 1 base and J by 0 bases, with 14 bases between. Germline V gene sequence: CDR1 MGHRA, CDR2 YSYEKL. The CDR3 runs to 17 residues. CDR3 DNA sequence: TGCGCCAGCAGCCAAGGCGGCAGGGCTCCTAGCACAGATACGCAGTATTTT. Translating gives CASSQGGRAPSTDTQYF.

The chain recombines TRBV3-1 with TRBJ2-3, with 8 bases aligning to TRBD1. V was clipped by 3 bases and J by 6 bases; unmatched bases: 8. In germline, CDR1 is LGHDT, CDR2 YNNKEL (reference sequence). The CDR3 totals 15 residues. CDR3: CASSQRQGTRDTQYF. CDR3 DNA: TGTGCCAGCAGCCAGCGACAGGGGACTCGGGATACGCAGTATTTT.

The chain uses TRBV7-9 and TRBJ2-5, with D unclear. The CDR3 loop spans 12 amino acids. Trimming left V 5 bases short and J 5 bases short, with 9 bases between. Germline assignment: CDR1 SEHNR and CDR2 FQNEAQ (reference sequence). The CDR3 spells CASSRFGETQYF. The CDR3 nucleotides are TGTGCCAGCAGCCGATTTGGGGAGACCCAGTACTTC.

This clonotype was seen a handful of times. The rearrangement joins TRBV27 to TRBJ1-1, with a tentative D call TRBD1 (6 bases). CDR1 is MNHEY and CDR2 is SMNVEV in the germline V gene (reference sequence). Trimming cost V 6 bases and J 0 bases, with 17 bases left between them. This CDR3 comprises 16 residues. The CDR3 region is CASRRAGDLMNTEAFF. The CDR3 DNA is TGTGCCAGCAGGCGGGCAGGGGACCTCATGAACACTGAAGCTTTCTTT.

The chain combines TRBV28 with TRBJ2-5; D possibly corresponds to TRBD1 (6 bases). The CDR3 is made up of 13 amino acids. Trimming took 6 bases from V and 4 from J, leaving 12 bases between them. CDR1 is MDHEN, CDR2 SYDVKM, per germline. The CDR3 DNA reads TGTGCCAGCAGAAACAGGGTCCCAGAGACCCAGTACTTC. Its translation: CASRNRVPETQYF. The full variable domain, with the rest looked up from reference TRBV28 and TRBJ2-5, is DVKVTQSSRYLVKRTGEKVFLECVQDMDHENMFWYRQDPGLGLRLIYFSYDVKMKEKGDIPEGYSVSREKKERFSLILESASTNQTSMYLCASRNRVPETQYFGPGTRLLVL.

There are many counts of this clonotype. The chain combines TRBV20-1 with TRBJ2-1, with TRBD2 matching over 14 bases. The V and J ends lost 3 bases and 8 bases, in that order; junction bases with no gene match: 3. CDR3 length equals 14 residues. Germline V gives CDR1 DFQATT, CDR2 SNEGSKA (reference sequence). The CDR3 region is CSASGGLAGDEQFF. CDR3 bases: TGCAGTGCTAGTGGGGGACTAGCGGGAGATGAGCAGTTCTTC.

Of note for this clonotype: The junction and the germline gene differ at one end; a read error may be behind it. J is TRBJ2-2 and V is TRBV12-3 or TRBV12-4, with D tentatively TRBD1 (6 bases). The CDR3 has 15 residues. CDR3 loop: CASSLHRANTGALFF. The CDR3 region has the DNA TGTGCCAGCAGTTTACACAGGGCGAACACCGGGGCGCTGTTTTTT.

This clonotype was detected many times. The chain links TRBV25-1 to TRBJ2-3; tentatively, D is TRBD1 (5 bases). Germline V lookup: CDR1 MGHDK, CDR2 SYGVNS. Trimming shortened V by 8 bases and J by 3 bases, and 15 bases separated the two germline ends. This CDR3 comprises 14 residues. This CDR3 is CASERGENTDTQYF. CDR3 DNA: TGTGCCAGCGAAAGGGGTGAGAATACAGATACGCAGTATTTT.

This clonotype was seen only a few times. The V and J genes are TRBV4-1 and TRBJ2-6; no clear D. The CDR3 sequence is 16 residues long. V was trimmed by 4 bases and J by 2 bases, leaving 12 bases between them. Germline values: CDR1 MGHRA, CDR2 YSYEKL. For the CDR3, the DNA is TGCGCCAGCAGCCCCCTAGTGGTAGCTGGGGCCAACGTCCTGACTTTC. Translation gives CASSPLVVAGANVLTF.

The V call is TRBV20-1, the J call TRBJ2-5; weak D call: TRBD2 (5 bases). The CDR3 has 13 amino acids. V lost 5 bases and J 0 bases, leaving 10 bases between the germline ends. Germline values: CDR1 DFQATT, CDR2 SNEGSKA (reference sequence). Here the CDR3 reads CSAEDSYQETQYF. CDR3 coding DNA: TGCAGTGCTGAGGACTCATACCAAGAGACCCAGTACTTC.

This clonotype has a handful of counts. The chain combines TRBV12-3 or TRBV12-4 with TRBJ2-7; D ambiguous. Trimming took 3 bases from V and 4 from J, leaving 10 bases between them. This CDR3 has 13 amino acids. As DNA, the CDR3 is TGTGCCAGCAGTTTCGGCAGTGCATACGAGCAGTACGTC. Protein product: CASSFGSAYEQYV.

This clonotype showed up just a few times. The chain uses TRBV12-3 or TRBV12-4 and TRBJ2-1; D might be TRBD2 (6 bases). The V end lost 4 bases, the J end lost 3 bases, and 16 bases lay between the germline ends. The CDR3 is made up of 16 amino acids. The CDR3, as DNA: TGTGCCAGCAGTTCTACCGGGGGAACTAGCTACAATGAGCAGTTCTTC. This codes for CASSSTGGTSYNEQFF.

V is TRBV5-6 and J is TRBJ2-7; TRBD1 might be the D (5 bases). Trimming took 1 base from V and 5 from J, leaving 19 bases between them. The CDR3 totals 16 residues. Germline V gene lookup returns CDR1 SGHDT and CDR2 YYEEEE. CDR3 region: CASSLRLVSQGHEQYV. The CDR3 DNA reads TGTGCCAGCAGCTTGAGATTGGTGAGCCAGGGCCACGAGCAGTACGTC.

In this sample, this clonotype turned up a few times. The chain recombines TRBV7-8 with TRBJ2-7; no definite D call. Germline-derived CDR1 and CDR2 are SGHVS and FQNEAQ. The CDR3 covers 13 residues. The V gene lost 3 bases and the J gene lost 2 bases, with 8 bases spanning the gap. This CDR3 is CASSLGRTYEQYV. CDR3 coding DNA: TGTGCCAGCAGCTTGGGCAGAACCTACGAGCAGTACGTC.

The chain employs TRBV4-1 and TRBJ1-4, with D unclear. V lost 0 bases and J 7 bases, leaving 9 bases between the germline ends. The CDR3 consists of 14 residues. Germline CDR1 is MGHRA and CDR2 is YSYEKL. CDR3 nucleotides: TGCGCCAGCAGCCAAGAGTCCCAGTCTGAAAAACTGTTTTTT. It codes for CASSQESQSEKLFF.